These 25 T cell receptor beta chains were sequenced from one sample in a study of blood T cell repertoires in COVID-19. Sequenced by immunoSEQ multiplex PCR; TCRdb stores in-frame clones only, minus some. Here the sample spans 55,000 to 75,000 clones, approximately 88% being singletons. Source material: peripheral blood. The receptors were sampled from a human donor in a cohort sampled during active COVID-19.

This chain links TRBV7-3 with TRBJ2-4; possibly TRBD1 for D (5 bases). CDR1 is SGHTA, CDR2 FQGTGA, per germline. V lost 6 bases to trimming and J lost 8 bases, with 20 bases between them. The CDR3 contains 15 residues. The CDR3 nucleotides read TGTGCCAGCAGAACCAGGGCCTCACTCAGGGACATTCAGTACTTC. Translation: CASRTRASLRDIQYF.

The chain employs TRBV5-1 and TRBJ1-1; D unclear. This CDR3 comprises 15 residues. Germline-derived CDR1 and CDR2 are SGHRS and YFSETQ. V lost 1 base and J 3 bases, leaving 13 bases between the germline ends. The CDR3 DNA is TGCGCCAGCAGCTTGTCAGGTTCTTCTCACACTGAAGCTTTCTTT. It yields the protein CASSLSGSSHTEAFF.

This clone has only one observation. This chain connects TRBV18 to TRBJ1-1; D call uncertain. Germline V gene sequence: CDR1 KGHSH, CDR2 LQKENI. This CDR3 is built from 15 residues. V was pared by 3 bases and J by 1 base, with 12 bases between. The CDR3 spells CASSPTSAPNTEAFF. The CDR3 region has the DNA TGTGCCAGCTCACCCACGAGCGCACCGAACACTGAAGCTTTCTTT.

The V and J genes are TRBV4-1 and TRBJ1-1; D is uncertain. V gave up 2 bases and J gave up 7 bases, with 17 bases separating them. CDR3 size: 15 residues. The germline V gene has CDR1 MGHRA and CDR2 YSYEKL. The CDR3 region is CASSQTSDPLGEAFF. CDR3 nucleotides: TGCGCCAGCAGCCAAACGAGCGACCCACTCGGTGAAGCTTTCTTT.

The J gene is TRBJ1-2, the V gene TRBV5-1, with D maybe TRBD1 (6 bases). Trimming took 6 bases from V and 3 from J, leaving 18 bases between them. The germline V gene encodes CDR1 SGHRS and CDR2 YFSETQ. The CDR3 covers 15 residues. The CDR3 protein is CASTPSAGGDYGYTF. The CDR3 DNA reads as TGCGCCAGCACCCCTTCGGCGGGGGGCGACTATGGCTACACCTTC. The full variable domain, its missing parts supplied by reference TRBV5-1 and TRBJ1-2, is KAGVTQTPRYLIKTRGQQVTLSCSPISGHRSVSWYQQTPGQGLQFLFEYFSETQRNKGNFPGRFSGRQFSNSRSEMNVSTLELGDSALYLCASTPSAGGDYGYTFGSGTRLTVV.

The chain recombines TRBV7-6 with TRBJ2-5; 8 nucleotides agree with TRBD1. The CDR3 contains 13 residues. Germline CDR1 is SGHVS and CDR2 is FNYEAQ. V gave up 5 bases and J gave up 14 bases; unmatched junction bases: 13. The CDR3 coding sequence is TGTGCCAGCAGCCAAGGGTTCGGGACAGGTGATTACTTC. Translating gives CASSQGFGTGDYF.

Here the CDR3 reads CASSPSQGRGQPQHF. CDR3 DNA: TGTGCCAGCAGCCCTTCGCAGGGGAGGGGTCAGCCCCAGCATTTT. The chain carries TRBV7-6 and TRBJ1-5; the D gene is possibly TRBD1 (6 bases). The CDR3 contains 15 residues. V was clipped by 5 bases and J by 6 bases, with 17 bases between them. The V gene's germline CDR1 is SGHVS and CDR2 FNYEAQ.

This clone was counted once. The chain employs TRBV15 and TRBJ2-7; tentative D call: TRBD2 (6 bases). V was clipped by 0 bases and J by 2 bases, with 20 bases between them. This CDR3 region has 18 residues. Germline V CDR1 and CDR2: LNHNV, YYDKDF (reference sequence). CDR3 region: CATSRERVRLEGAYEQYF. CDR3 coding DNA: TGTGCCACCAGCAGAGAGAGGGTAAGACTAGAAGGGGCCTACGAGCAGTACTTC.

The CDR3 nucleotides are TGTGCCAGCAGAGGACAGGGTACCACTGAAGCTTTCTTT. This codes for CASRGQGTTEAFF. The J gene is TRBJ1-1, the V gene TRBV4-2, with 8 bases fitting TRBD1. With V trimmed by 6 bases and J by 4 bases, 4 bases remained unmatched. In germline, CDR1 is LGHNA, CDR2 YNFKEQ. This CDR3 spans 13 amino acids.

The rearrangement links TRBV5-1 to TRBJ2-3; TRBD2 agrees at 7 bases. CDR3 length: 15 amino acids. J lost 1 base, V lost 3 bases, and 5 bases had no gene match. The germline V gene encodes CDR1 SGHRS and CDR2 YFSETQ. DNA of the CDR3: TGCGCCAGCAGCTCATGGACTAGTCGCACAGATACGCAGTATTTT. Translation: CASSSWTSRTDTQYF.

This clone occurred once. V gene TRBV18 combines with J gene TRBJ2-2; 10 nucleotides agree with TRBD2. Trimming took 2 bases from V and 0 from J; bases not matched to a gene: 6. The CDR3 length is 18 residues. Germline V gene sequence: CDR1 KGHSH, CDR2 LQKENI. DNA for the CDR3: TGTGCCAGCTCACCAGGAATTAGCGGGAGGACGAACACCGGGGAGCTGTTTTTT. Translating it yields CASSPGISGRTNTGELFF.

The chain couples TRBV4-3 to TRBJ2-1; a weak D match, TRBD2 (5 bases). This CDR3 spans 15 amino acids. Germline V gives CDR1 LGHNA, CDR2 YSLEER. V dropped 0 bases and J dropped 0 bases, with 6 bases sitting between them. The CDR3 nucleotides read TGCGCCAGCAGCCAAGACCGGGACTCCTACAATGAGCAGTTCTTC. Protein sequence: CASSQDRDSYNEQFF.

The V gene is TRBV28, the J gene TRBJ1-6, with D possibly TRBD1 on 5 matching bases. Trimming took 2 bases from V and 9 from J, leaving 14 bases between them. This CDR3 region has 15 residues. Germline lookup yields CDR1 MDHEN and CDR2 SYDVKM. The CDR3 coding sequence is TGTGCCAGCAGTTTACTACAGGAATTCGGTTCACCCCTCCACTTT. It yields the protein CASSLLQEFGSPLHF.

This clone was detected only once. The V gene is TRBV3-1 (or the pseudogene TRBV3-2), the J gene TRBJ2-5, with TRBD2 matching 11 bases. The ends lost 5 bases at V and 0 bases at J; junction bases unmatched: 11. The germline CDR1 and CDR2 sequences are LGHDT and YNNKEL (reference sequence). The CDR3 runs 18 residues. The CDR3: CASSFRLAGGPYQETQYF. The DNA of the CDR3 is TGTGCCAGCAGCTTCCGATTAGCGGGGGGGCCTTACCAAGAGACCCAGTACTTC.

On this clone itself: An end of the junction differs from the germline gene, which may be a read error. CDR3 region: CASSTNLPQHF. The CDR3 bases are TGTGCCAGCAGTACTAATCTGCCCCAGCATTTT. The gene calls are TRBV28 and TRBJ1-5; no firm D call. The CDR3 runs 11 residues. Germline V gives CDR1 MDHEN, CDR2 SYDVKM.

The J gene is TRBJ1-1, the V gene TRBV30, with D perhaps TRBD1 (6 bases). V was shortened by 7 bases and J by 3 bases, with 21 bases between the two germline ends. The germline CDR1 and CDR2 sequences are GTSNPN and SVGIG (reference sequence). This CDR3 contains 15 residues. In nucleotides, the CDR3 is TGTGCCTTCACTCGACAGGCCTCTGGGTACACTGAAGCTTTCTTT. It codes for CAFTRQASGYTEAFF.

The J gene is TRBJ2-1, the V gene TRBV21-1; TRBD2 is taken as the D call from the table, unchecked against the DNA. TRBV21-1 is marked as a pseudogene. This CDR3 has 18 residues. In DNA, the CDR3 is TGTGCCAGCAGCAACCCCCTGATGACTGTTAGCTCCTACAATGAGCAGTTCTTC. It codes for CASSNPLMTVSSYNEQFF.

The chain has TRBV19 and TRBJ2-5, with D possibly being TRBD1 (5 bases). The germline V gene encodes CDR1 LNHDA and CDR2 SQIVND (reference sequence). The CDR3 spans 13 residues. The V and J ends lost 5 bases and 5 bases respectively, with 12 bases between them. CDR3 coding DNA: TGTGCCAGTAGTTACGCAGGGTTGGAGACCCAGTACTTC. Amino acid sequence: CASSYAGLETQYF.

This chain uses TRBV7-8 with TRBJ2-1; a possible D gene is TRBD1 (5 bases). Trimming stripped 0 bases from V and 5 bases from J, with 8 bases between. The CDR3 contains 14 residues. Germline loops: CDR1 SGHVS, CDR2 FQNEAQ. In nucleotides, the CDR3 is TGTGCCAGCAGCTTAGCAGGGGCCAACAATGAGCAGTTCTTC. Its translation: CASSLAGANNEQFF.

The CDR3 DNA follows: TGCAGTGCTAGTTCAGGGGGCGGGATAAACATTCAGTACTTC. Its translation is CSASSGGGINIQYF. This chain joins TRBV20-1 and TRBJ2-4, with 8 bases lining up with TRBD1. V dropped 3 bases and J dropped 6; count of bases not matched to a gene: 7. Germline values: CDR1 DFQATT, CDR2 SNEGSKA (reference sequence). This CDR3 has 14 amino acids.

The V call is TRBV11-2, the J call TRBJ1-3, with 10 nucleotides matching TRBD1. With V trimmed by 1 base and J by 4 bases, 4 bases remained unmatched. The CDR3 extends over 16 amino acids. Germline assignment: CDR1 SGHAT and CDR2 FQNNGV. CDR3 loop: CASSLGRQGAGNTIYF. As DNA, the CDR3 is TGTGCCAGCAGCTTAGGTAGACAGGGGGCCGGAAACACCATATATTTT.

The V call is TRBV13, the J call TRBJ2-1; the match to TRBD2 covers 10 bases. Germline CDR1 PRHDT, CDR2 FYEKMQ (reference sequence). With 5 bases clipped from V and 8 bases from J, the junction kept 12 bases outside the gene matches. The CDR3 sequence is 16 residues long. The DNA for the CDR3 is TGTGCCAGCAGCCAGATAACCGGGACTAGCGACGATGAGCAGTTCTTC. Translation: CASSQITGTSDDEQFF. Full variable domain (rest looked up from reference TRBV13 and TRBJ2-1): AAGVIQSPRHLIKEKRETATLKCYPIPRHDTVYWYQQGPGQDPQFLISFYEKMQSDKGSIPDRFSAQQFSDYHSELNMSSLELGDSALYFCASSQITGTSDDEQFFGPGTRLTVL.

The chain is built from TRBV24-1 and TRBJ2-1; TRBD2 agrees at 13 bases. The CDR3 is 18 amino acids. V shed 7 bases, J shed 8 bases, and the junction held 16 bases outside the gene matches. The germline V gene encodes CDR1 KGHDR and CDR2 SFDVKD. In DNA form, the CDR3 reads TGTGCCACCAGAGGCGGACTAGCGGGAGCAAGGACGAATCATGAGCAGTTCTTC. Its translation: CATRGGLAGARTNHEQFF.

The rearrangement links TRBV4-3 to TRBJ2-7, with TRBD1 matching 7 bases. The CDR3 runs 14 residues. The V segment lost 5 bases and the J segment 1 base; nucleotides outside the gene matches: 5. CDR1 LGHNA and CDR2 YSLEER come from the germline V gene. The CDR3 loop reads CASSKNRGSYEQYF. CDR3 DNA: TGCGCCAGCAGCAAAAACAGGGGTTCCTACGAGCAGTACTTC.

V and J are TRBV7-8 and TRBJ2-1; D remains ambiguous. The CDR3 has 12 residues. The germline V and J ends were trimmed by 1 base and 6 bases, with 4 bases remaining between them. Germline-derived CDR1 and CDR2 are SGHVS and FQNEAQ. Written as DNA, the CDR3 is TGTGCCAGCAGCTTAGACGGCAATGAGCAGTTCTTC. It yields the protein CASSLDGNEQFF.